What follows are 20 T cell receptor beta chains derived from one specimen sequenced in a study of blood T cell repertoires in COVID-19. Sequencing was performed with immunoSEQ multiplex PCR; in TCRdb, only in-frame clones are kept and a portion is missing. The data show around 230,000 clones, with roughly 86% seen just once and around 4% held by the top ten. The sample comprised PBMCs or T cells enriched from blood (not recorded which). The source of these receptors is a woman in her thirties with acute COVID-19.

The genes are TRBV12-5 and TRBJ2-2; D remains ambiguous. The CDR3 has 15 amino acids. The ends were cut back, 7 bases at V and 0 bases at J, with 12 bases in the middle. CDR1 LGHNT and CDR2 FRNRAP come from the germline V gene. The DNA for the CDR3 is TGTGCTAGTGTAACAAACAACGCGAACACCGGGGAGCTGTTTTTT. Its protein is CASVTNNANTGELFF.

This chain joins TRBV5-4 and TRBJ1-2; D possibly corresponds to TRBD1 (6 bases). CDR1 and CDR2 from the germline V gene are SGHNT and YYREEE (reference sequence). The V and J ends lost 3 bases and 4 bases respectively, with 16 bases between them. This CDR3 contains 15 residues. The CDR3 loop reads CASSSGAELFYGYTF. The CDR3, as DNA: TGTGCCAGCAGCTCAGGGGCAGAATTGTTCTATGGCTACACCTTC.

Comments on this clone: Other DNA sequences from this sample encode an identical CDR3 as well. V usage is TRBV27 and J usage is TRBJ1-5; the D gene is possibly TRBD1 (6 bases). The length of the CDR3 is 14 residues. The V and J ends lost 6 bases and 7 bases respectively, with 16 bases between them. The V gene's germline CDR1 is MNHEY and CDR2 SMNVEV (reference sequence). In DNA form, the CDR3 reads TGTGCCAGCAGCCTGGGGGGGGCAGGGCAGCCCCAGCATTTT. Encoded protein: CASSLGGAGQPQHF.

The CDR3 region is CASSSVDTPTNEKLFF. In DNA, the CDR3 is TGTGCCAGCAGTTCAGTTGACACACCAACTAATGAAAAACTGTTTTTT. This chain links TRBV6-2 or TRBV6-3 with TRBJ1-4; D not resolved. Germline assignment: CDR1 MNHEY and CDR2 SVGEGT. V was pared by 4 bases and J by 0 bases, with 12 bases between. The CDR3 length is 16 residues.

This chain links TRBV30 with TRBJ2-1; the D gene is possibly TRBD2 (6 bases). The CDR3 is 13 amino acids. CDR1 and CDR2 from the germline V gene are GTSNPN and SVGIG (reference sequence). V was shortened by 5 bases and J by 7 bases, with 15 bases between the two germline ends. CDR3 nucleotides: TGTGCCTGGGCAAGACTAGAGTGGAATGAGCAGTTCTTC. Its translation: CAWARLEWNEQFF.

The chain employs TRBV11-2 and TRBJ1-2; D remains unclear. V was shortened by 1 base and J by 7 bases, with 10 bases between the two germline ends. This CDR3 contains 13 residues. The germline gives CDR1 SGHAT, CDR2 FQNNGV. The CDR3 DNA reads as TGTGCCAGCAGCTTAGGAGGGAGCGTTGGCTACACCTTC. It codes for CASSLGGSVGYTF.

The chain recombines TRBV12-5 with TRBJ1-5; D possibly corresponds to TRBD1 (6 bases). Germline V gene data show CDR1 as LGHNT and CDR2 as FRNRAP. The CDR3 length is 14 residues. V was pared by 0 bases and J by 6 bases, with 9 bases between. The CDR3 coding sequence is TGTGCTAGTGGTTTGGTAGGGGGTTTTCAGCCCCAGCATTTT. This codes for CASGLVGGFQPQHF.

The chain combines TRBV4-2 with TRBJ2-5, with 9 nucleotides matching TRBD2. The J segment lost 3 bases and the V segment lost 0 bases, leaving 11 bases of the junction unmatched. Germline lookup yields CDR1 LGHNA and CDR2 YNFKEQ. The CDR3 is 18 amino acids. CDR3: CASSQEPRISGGEETQYF. CDR3 coding DNA: TGTGCCAGCAGCCAAGAACCGCGGATTAGCGGGGGAGAAGAGACCCAGTACTTC.

The chain couples TRBV9 to TRBJ1-4; D is possibly TRBD1 (5 bases). V lost 6 bases, J lost 8 bases, and 14 bases lay in between. The CDR3 extends over 13 amino acids. CDR1 SGDLS and CDR2 YYNGEE come from the germline V gene. CDR3 nucleotide sequence: TGTGCCAGCAAGGGGATCTCAGACGAAAAACTGTTTTTT. As protein: CASKGISDEKLFF.

The chain combines TRBV10-1 with TRBJ2-5; the D gene is possibly TRBD2 (6 bases). CDR1 WNHNN and CDR2 SYGVQD come from the germline V gene (reference sequence). The CDR3 is 16 residues long. Trimming took off 2 bases at V and 2 bases at J, with 15 bases between the two ends. CDR3 coding DNA: TGCGCCAGCAGTGAGCGGGGGAATTACGATCAAGAGACCCAGTACTTC. As protein: CASSERGNYDQETQYF.

The V gene is TRBV2, the J gene TRBJ1-3; D ambiguous. The CDR3 totals 14 residues. Deletions cut 8 bases from V and 1 base from J, with 12 bases between. Germline CDR1 and CDR2: SNHLY and FYNNEI. The CDR3 DNA follows: TGTGCCAGCGGCCCCAGGTTGTCTGGAAACACCATATATTTT. Translated, it gives CASGPRLSGNTIYF. Supplemented by reference TRBV2 and TRBJ1-3, the full variable domain reads EPEVTQTPSHQVTQMGQEVILRCVPISNHLYFYWYRQILGQKVEFLVSFYNNEISEKSEIFDDQFSVERPDGSNFTLKIRSTKLEDSAMYFCASGPRLSGNTIYFGEGSWLTVV.

The chain recombines TRBV5-6 with TRBJ2-5; TRBD2 matches 10 bases. Germline V gene sequence: CDR1 SGHDT, CDR2 YYEEEE. The CDR3 is 15 residues long. V was clipped by 4 bases and J by 5 bases; unmatched bases: 8. The CDR3 nucleotides are TGTGCCAGCAGCCGGCTAGCGGGGGCCGGGGAGACCCAGTACTTC. Protein: CASSRLAGAGETQYF.

There are a few counts of this clone. This chain joins TRBV7-9 and TRBJ1-1; D is undetermined. Germline V gives CDR1 SEHNR, CDR2 FQNEAQ (reference sequence). V lost 5 bases and J lost 3, with 7 bases in between. There are 12 residues in the CDR3. Here the CDR3 DNA reads TGTGCCAGCAGCATCCGAGACACTGAAGCTTTCTTT. It encodes CASSIRDTEAFF.

This clone has more than one count but fewer than ten. The chain has TRBV5-1 and TRBJ2-7, with 13 bases that match TRBD2. The J segment lost 2 bases and the V segment lost 4 bases, leaving 6 bases of the junction unmatched. Germline assignment: CDR1 SGHRS and CDR2 YFSETQ. There are 16 residues in the CDR3. For the CDR3, the DNA is TGCGCCAGCAGCCCCGGGACTAGCGGGGCTACCTACGAGCAGTACTTC. Amino acid sequence: CASSPGTSGATYEQYF.

The genes are TRBV19 and TRBJ2-3; 11 bases map to TRBD2. This CDR3 is 22 amino acids long. Losses at the gene ends were 4 bases for V and 6 bases for J; bases not matched to a gene: 27. CDR1 and CDR2 from the germline V gene are LNHDA and SQIVND (reference sequence). This CDR3 reads CASSRRTGAGILAGEILDTQYF. DNA for the CDR3: TGTGCCAGTAGTAGGAGAACAGGGGCTGGAATACTAGCGGGGGAAATTTTGGATACGCAGTATTTT.

The rearrangement links TRBV19 to TRBJ1-4, with TRBD1 as a possible D gene (5 bases). The ends were cut back, 7 bases at V and 7 bases at J, with 19 bases in the middle. Germline assignment: CDR1 LNHDA and CDR2 SQIVND (reference sequence). The CDR3 totals 15 residues. CDR3 region: CASTPRGLPAEKLFF. The CDR3 DNA follows: TGTGCCAGTACCCCCCGGGGACTGCCGGCTGAAAAACTGTTTTTT.

The V call is TRBV6-6, the J call TRBJ1-4, with 10 nucleotides matching TRBD1. This CDR3 is 18 amino acids long. CDR1 and CDR2 from the germline V gene are MNHNY and SVGAGI (reference sequence). V lost 5 bases, J lost 0 bases, and 9 bases stayed unmatched. CDR3 in DNA: TGTGCCAGCAGTCCAGGGACAGGGGAACGGGCAACTAATGAAAAACTGTTTTTT. This encodes CASSPGTGERATNEKLFF.

The chain recombines TRBV25-1 with TRBJ2-7; 10 bases agree with TRBD1. V shed 5 bases, J shed 2 bases, and the junction held 9 bases outside the gene matches. The length of the CDR3 is 16 residues. CDR1 is MGHDK and CDR2 is SYGVNS in the germline V gene. CDR3 nucleotides: TGTGCCAGCAGTCCCCCCGGACAGGGGGGGGCCTACGAGCAGTACTTC. It yields the protein CASSPPGQGGAYEQYF.

This clone was seen only a few times. The sample carries other DNA sequences with the same CDR3. V is TRBV7-9 and J is TRBJ2-3; 9 bases line up with TRBD1. The CDR3 extends over 15 amino acids. J lost 2 bases, V lost 1 base, and 1 base had no gene match. The germline CDR1 and CDR2 sequences are SEHNR and FQNEAQ (reference sequence). CDR3 sequence (DNA): TGTGCCAGCAGCTTAGACAGGGGGCACACAGATACGCAGTATTTT. Protein: CASSLDRGHTDTQYF. Together with reference TRBV7-9 and TRBJ2-3, the CDR3 gives the full variable domain: DTGVSQNPRHKITKRGQNVTFRCDPISEHNRLYWYRQTLGQGPEFLTYFQNEAQLEKSRLLSDRFSAERPKGSFSTLEIQRTEQGDSAMYLCASSLDRGHTDTQYFGPGTRLTVL.

This rearrangement joins TRBV29-1 to TRBJ1-1; D gene unclear. Germline lookup yields CDR1 SQVTM and CDR2 ANQGSEA. With 6 bases removed from V and 4 bases from J, the gap between germline ends came to 24 bases. This CDR3 is built from 16 residues. CDR3 residues: CSVTPDRGRVGTEAFF. CDR3 coding DNA: TGCAGCGTGACGCCCGACCGAGGGCGGGTTGGCACTGAAGCTTTCTTT.